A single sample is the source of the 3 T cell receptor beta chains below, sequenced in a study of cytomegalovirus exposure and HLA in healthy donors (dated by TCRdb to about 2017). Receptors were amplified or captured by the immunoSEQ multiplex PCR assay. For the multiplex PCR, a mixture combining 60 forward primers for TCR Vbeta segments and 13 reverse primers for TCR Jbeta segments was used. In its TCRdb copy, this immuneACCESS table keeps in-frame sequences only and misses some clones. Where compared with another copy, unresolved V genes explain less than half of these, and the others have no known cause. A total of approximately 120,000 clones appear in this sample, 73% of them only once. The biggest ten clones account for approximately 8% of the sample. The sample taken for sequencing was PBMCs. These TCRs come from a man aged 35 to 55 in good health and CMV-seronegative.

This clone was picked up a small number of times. The CDR3 reads CASSPPRGYTEAFF. CDR3 bases: TGCGCCAGCAGCCCACCCCGGGGATACACTGAAGCTTTCTTT. The chain links TRBV4-1 to TRBJ1-1; unclear D gene. The germline V and J ends were trimmed by 4 bases and 3 bases, with 12 bases remaining between them. This CDR3 spans 14 amino acids. Germline V gene sequence: CDR1 MGHRA, CDR2 YSYEKL.

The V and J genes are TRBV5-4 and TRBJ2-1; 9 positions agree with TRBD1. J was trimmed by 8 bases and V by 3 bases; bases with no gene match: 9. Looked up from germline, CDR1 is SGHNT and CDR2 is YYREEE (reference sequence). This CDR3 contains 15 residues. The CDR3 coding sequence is TGTGCCAGCAGCTATCTCGGGACAGGGTCCGATGAGCAGTTCTTC. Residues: CASSYLGTGSDEQFF.

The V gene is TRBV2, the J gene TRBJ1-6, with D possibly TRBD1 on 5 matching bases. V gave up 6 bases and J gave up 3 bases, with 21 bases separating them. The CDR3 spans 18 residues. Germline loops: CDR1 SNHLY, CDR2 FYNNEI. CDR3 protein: CASSGTGDSLFYNSPLHF. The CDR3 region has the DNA TGTGCCAGCAGCGGGACGGGAGACAGCTTATTCTATAATTCACCCCTCCACTTT.